The clone carrying this T cell receptor beta chain was observed once. Its antigen is still unknown. This record comes from a study of long-term antiretroviral therapy in people with HIV. The study's findings and limits: The ART regimens used between the mid-2000s and the late 2010s may be less effective than current ones.

Trimming removed 4 bases from V and 1 base from J; junction bases left unmatched: 2. The CDR3 contains 16 residues. CDR1 and CDR2 from the germline V gene are MGHRA and YSYEKL. Assay version v3.0 of immunoSEQ was used, and it was run at survey level. The protocol was immunoSEQ multiplex PCR, while the TCRdb copy is restricted to in-frame clones and leaves out a portion. The sample consists of about 20,000 clones, approximately 80% of them appearing once. V usage is TRBV4-1 and J usage is TRBJ2-3, with 13 bases fitting TRBD2. This TCR was recovered from a woman aged 40 to 55 with HIV. This material consisted of unsorted PBMCs, taken 0.2 years after starting antiretroviral therapy. CDR3 DNA: TGCGCCAGCAGCCTTGGACTAGCGGGGGGCACAGATACGCAGTATTTT. Translated, it gives CASSLGLAGGTDTQYF.